These 14 T cell receptor beta chains were all obtained from the same sample, sequenced in a study of prognosis after radiotherapy for stage I lung cancer. Amplification of TCR beta CDR3 from genomic DNA used two-round multiplex PCR. It was primers specific to each TRBV and TRBJ gene that first-round PCR used. TCRdb re-analysed the multiplex PCR reads in MiXCR, keeping a single row per CDR3 protein. The data show some 34,000 distinct CDR3 sequences, around 30% seen once. The material was PBMCs, obtained before or after stereotactic body radiation therapy (not recorded which). The source is a donor over 45 with non-small cell lung cancer.

The chain couples TRBV6-1 to TRBJ2-2; 8 bases align to TRBD2. The CDR3 runs to 16 residues. From germline, CDR1 is MNHNS and CDR2 SASEGT. Trimming at V came to 7 bases and at J to 5 bases, leaving 12 bases not matched to a gene. As DNA, the CDR3 is TGTGCCAGCAAACCGCGGGGGGCGGTTAAAACCGGGGAGCTGTTTTTT. Its protein product is CASKPRGAVKTGELFF.

Many counts were recorded for this clonotype. The chain joins TRBV18 to TRBJ1-1; D is uncertain. V was trimmed by 2 bases and J by 7 bases, leaving 11 bases between them. Looked up from germline, CDR1 is KGHSH and CDR2 is LQKENI. The CDR3 has 13 residues. In DNA form, the CDR3 reads TGTGCCAGCTCACCAGGAGGGCTAAGTGAAGCTTTCTTT. Translation gives CASSPGGLSEAFF.

In this sample, this clonotype turned up many times. The V call is TRBV5-1, the J call TRBJ2-1; D assignment may be TRBD1 or TRBD2 (5 bases each). V lost 4 bases and J lost 4, with 18 bases in between. The CDR3 has 16 residues. The germline CDR1 and CDR2 sequences are SGHRS and YFSETQ. The CDR3 sequence: CASSPGTGTSYNEQFF. In nucleotides, the CDR3 is TGCGCCAGCAGCCCGGGAACCGGGACCTCTTACAATGAGCAGTTCTTC.

This clonotype has only one observation. J is TRBJ2-1 and V is TRBV7-8, with 9 bases aligning to TRBD1. The CDR3 spans 15 residues. Germline CDR1 reads SGHVS; CDR2 reads FQNEAQ. With 3 bases clipped from V and 6 bases from J, the junction kept 6 bases outside the gene matches. The CDR3 DNA is TGTGCCAGCAGCTTTAACAGGGGGCTGAGCAATGAGCAGTTCTTC. Translating gives CASSFNRGLSNEQFF. The full variable domain, in which reference TRBV7-8 and TRBJ2-1 provide the parts outside the CDR3, is GAGVSQSPRYKVAKRGQDVALRCDPISGHVSLFWYQQALGQGPEFLTYFQNEAQLDKSGLPSDRFFAERPEGSVSTLKIQRTQQEDSAVYLCASSFNRGLSNEQFFGPGTRLTVL.

Ten or more counts support this clonotype. V and J are TRBV19 and TRBJ1-2, with TRBD1 identical over 8 bases. The germline gives CDR1 LNHDA, CDR2 SQIVND (reference sequence). The V and J ends lost 4 bases and 4 bases, in that order; junction bases with no gene match: 8. There are 15 residues in the CDR3. The CDR3 protein is CASSTAGTGGYGYTF. In DNA form, the CDR3 reads TGTGCCAGTAGTACTGCCGGGACAGGTGGCTATGGCTACACCTTC.

This clonotype has at least ten counts. CDR3 protein: CAGKTENQPQHF. The DNA of the CDR3 is TGTGCCGGCAAAACAGAGAATCAGCCCCAGCATTTT. This chain connects TRBV6-1 to TRBJ1-5; D remains unclear. The CDR3 is made up of 12 amino acids. The germline V gene encodes CDR1 MNHNS and CDR2 SASEGT. The ends were cut back, 11 bases at V and 4 bases at J, with 12 bases in the middle.

At least ten counts were recorded for this clonotype. The chain combines TRBV10-3 with TRBJ1-2; no firm D call. Germline V gene data show CDR1 as ENHRY and CDR2 as SYGVKD. The CDR3 has 15 amino acids. V was cut by 3 bases and J by 1 base, with 12 bases left in between. CDR3 loop: CAISDGGSGNYGYTF. CDR3 bases: TGTGCCATCAGTGATGGAGGGAGCGGTAACTATGGCTACACCTTC.

This clonotype was seen at least ten times. V gene TRBV6-1 combines with J gene TRBJ2-7, with D unresolved. V was pared by 5 bases and J by 0 bases, with 14 bases between. CDR3 length equals 15 residues. Germline loops: CDR1 MNHNS, CDR2 SASEGT. The CDR3 nucleotides read TGTGCCAGCAGTCAGATAGGACGGCCCTCCTACGAGCAGTACTTC. Protein: CASSQIGRPSYEQYF.

This clonotype appeared once. This likely traces to a read error, being one base from a far larger clone. The rearrangement joins TRBV7-8 to TRBJ1-6, with no clear D. Germline values: CDR1 SGHVS, CDR2 FQNEAQ. This CDR3 comprises 14 residues. CDR3 in amino acids: CDSSSKNPPIPLHF. DNA of the CDR3: TGTGACAGCAGCTCCAAGAATCCCCCAATACCCCTCCACTTT.

Details on this clonotype: This likely reflects a read error, since a far larger clone is one base away. The CDR3 loop reads CASSTPGGLAGAGPPDTQYF. The CDR3 DNA sequence: TGTGCCAGCAGCACTCCCGGGGGACTAGCGGGGGCGGGCCCCCCAGATACGCAGTATTTT. This chain connects TRBV6-4 to TRBJ2-3; TRBD2 matches 14 bases. Unmatched junction bases numbered 18, after V lost 6 bases and J lost 4 bases. Germline V gene sequence: CDR1 MRHNA, CDR2 SNTAGT. This CDR3 contains 20 residues.

Comments on this clonotype: A far bigger clonotype differs at one base, so this is likely a read error. This chain connects TRBV5-1 to TRBJ1-6; 10 nucleotides align to TRBD1. The closer fit of TRBJ1-1 to the DNA end suggests the J call may be wrong. Germline loops: CDR1 SGHRS, CDR2 YFSETQ. This CDR3 spans 15 amino acids. CDR3 sequence: CASSYRTGGITEAFF. The CDR3 bases are TGCGCCAGCAGCTACAGGACAGGGGGGATCACTGAAGCTTTCTTT.

This clonotype has a count of ten or more. The V call is TRBV6-1, the J call TRBJ1-4; D may be TRBD1 (5 bases). The CDR3 is made up of 15 amino acids. Trimming took off 7 bases at V and 8 bases at J, with 20 bases between the two ends. The germline V gene encodes CDR1 MNHNS and CDR2 SASEGT. This CDR3 reads CASTPTRGKREKLFF. The CDR3 nucleotides are TGTGCCAGCACCCCTACCCGGGGCAAGAGGGAAAAACTGTTTTTT.

The sample holds a few counts of this clonotype. A single base separates this from a much larger clone, so it may be a read error. The genes are TRBV19 and TRBJ1-2, with D possibly being TRBD1 (6 bases). This CDR3 has 15 amino acids. CDR1 and CDR2 (germline): LNHDA, SQIVND (reference sequence). The CDR3 is CASSANRAPDYGYAF. The CDR3 nucleotides are TGTGCCAGTAGTGCCAACAGGGCTCCCGACTATGGCTACGCCTTC.

This clonotype has at least ten counts. The chain carries TRBV29-1 and TRBJ1-1; unclear D gene. CDR1 SQVTM and CDR2 ANQGSEA come from the germline V gene. This CDR3 has 12 amino acids. V lost 6 bases to trimming and J lost 1 base, with 9 bases between them. Written as DNA, the CDR3 is TGCAGCGTGGGCATCGGGAACACTGAAGCTTTCTTT. This gives the protein CSVGIGNTEAFF.